This note documents a single T cell receptor beta chain sequence. Its antigen is still unknown. These data come from a study of T cell responses to AZD1222 COVID-19 vaccine. Study-wide results and caveats: At study baseline, merely more than 5 AZD1222 recipients were seropositive. Spike-specific TCR breadth and depth grew following two AZD1222 doses. Most donors were white British, females outnumbered males, and clonal diversity was possibly underestimated.

Sequencing used immunoSEQ multiplex PCR; TCRdb keeps in-frame clones, though not all of them. The sample consists of about 270,000 clones, approximately 94% of them appearing once. Germline V gene sequence: CDR1 SGHRS, CDR2 YFSETQ. The CDR3 has 17 residues. V shed 5 bases, J shed 2 bases, and the junction held 16 bases outside the gene matches. This sample comprised peripheral blood, obtained 28 days after the second AZD1222 dose. The clonotype comes from an adult who received the AZD1222 COVID-19 vaccine. The chain joins TRBV5-1 to TRBJ2-7, with 7 bases fitting TRBD2. CDR3 in amino acids: CASRLRSGTTTTYEQYF. In DNA, the CDR3 is TGCGCCAGCAGGTTGAGGTCGGGGACTACAACTACCTACGAGCAGTACTTC.